These 10 T cell receptor beta chains were all obtained from the same sample, sequenced in a study of shared clonotypes between healthy human individuals. Measured with immunoSEQ multiplex PCR; TCRdb has only the in-frame clones, and not every one. The table lists about 1 million clones, about four fifths of them singletons. Sequencing was performed on memory CD4+ T cells from PBMCs. Subset defined: CD45RA-negative fraction. These receptors all come from a man between 18 and 29 years old in good health. Some clones in this sample may be carry-over from other donors' samples.

This chain joins TRBV7-9 and TRBJ2-7; 9 nucleotides match TRBD2. In germline, CDR1 is SEHNR, CDR2 FQNEAQ (reference sequence). V lost 2 bases, J lost 2 bases, and 10 bases stayed unmatched. This CDR3 contains 17 residues. Written as DNA, the CDR3 is TGTGCCAGCAGCTTAAAAGATAGCGGGAGAACCACCTACGAGCAGTACTTC. Residues: CASSLKDSGRTTYEQYF.

Concerning this clone itself: With a much larger clone just one base away, this may be a read error. Other nucleotide sequences from this sample produce the same CDR3. The chain recombines TRBV5-1 with TRBJ1-4, with 7 bases fitting TRBD1. CDR3 size: 14 residues. Trimming removed 0 bases from V and 4 bases from J; junction bases left unmatched: 0. Germline V CDR1 and CDR2: SGHRS, YFSETQ. CDR3 in amino acids: CASSLGQGNEKLFF. The CDR3 nucleotides are TGCGCCAGCAGCTTGGGACAGGGTAATGAAAAACTGTTTTTT.

This clone has a handful of counts. The V and J genes are TRBV7-3 and TRBJ1-1; D is perhaps TRBD1 (6 bases). From germline, CDR1 is SGHTA and CDR2 FQGTGA. This CDR3 is 13 amino acids long. Trimming shortened V by 5 bases and J by 4 bases, and 11 bases separated the two germline ends. DNA for the CDR3: TGTGCCAGCAGCCTCTCACAGGGCACTGAAGCTTTCTTT. Its protein product is CASSLSQGTEAFF.

The chain employs TRBV28 and TRBJ2-7; 7 bases match TRBD1. Per the germline V gene, CDR1 is MDHEN and CDR2 is SYDVKM. The CDR3 is 15 amino acids. Trimming cost V 5 bases and J 3 bases; bases outside gene matches: 10. CDR3 sequence reads: CASSTVRDRNYEQYF. CDR3 coding DNA: TGTGCCAGCAGTACCGTCCGGGACAGAAACTACGAGCAGTACTTC. The full variable domain, with the rest looked up from reference TRBV28 and TRBJ2-7, is DVKVTQSSRYLVKRTGEKVFLECVQDMDHENMFWYRQDPGLGLRLIYFSYDVKMKEKGDIPEGYSVSREKKERFSLILESASTNQTSMYLCASSTVRDRNYEQYFGPGTRLTVT.

The chain uses TRBV2 and TRBJ1-2; 11 nucleotides line up with TRBD1. In germline, CDR1 is SNHLY, CDR2 FYNNEI. The CDR3 extends over 16 amino acids. The ends lost 5 bases at V and 6 bases at J; junction bases unmatched: 11. CDR3 in DNA: TGTGCCAGCAGTCGGACAGGGGGCGCGTTAACAAATGGCTACACCTTC. Its translation is CASSRTGGALTNGYTF.

The genes are TRBV18 and TRBJ2-7, with D unclear. Germline V gene lookup returns CDR1 KGHSH and CDR2 LQKENI. Trimming stripped 5 bases from V and 1 base from J, with 9 bases between. CDR3 length equals 13 residues. The CDR3 protein is CASSNGRSYEQYF. The CDR3 DNA reads TGTGCCAGCTCAAACGGGCGATCCTACGAGCAGTACTTC.

The rearrangement uses TRBV5-1 and TRBJ1-1; no clear D gene. V lost 4 bases, J lost 3 bases, and 13 bases lay in between. Germline V gene sequence: CDR1 SGHRS, CDR2 YFSETQ. The CDR3 loop spans 14 amino acids. CDR3 sequence: CASSHTFGDTEAFF. The CDR3 nucleotides are TGCGCCAGCAGCCACACATTTGGGGACACTGAAGCTTTCTTT.

The chain has TRBV28 and TRBJ1-5; the D gene is possibly TRBD1 (5 bases). Germline CDR1 is MDHEN and CDR2 is SYDVKM. V was shortened by 2 bases and J by 5 bases, with 16 bases between the two germline ends. The CDR3 is 16 amino acids. The CDR3 sequence is CASSLAGTARYQPQHF. In DNA form, the CDR3 reads TGTGCCAGCAGTTTAGCCGGGACCGCAAGATATCAGCCCCAGCATTTT.

The gene calls are TRBV27 and TRBJ2-2, with a tentative D call TRBD1 (6 bases). Germline V CDR1 and CDR2: MNHEY, SMNVEV (reference sequence). The CDR3 is 16 amino acids. Trimming shortened V by 5 bases and J by 0 bases, and 13 bases separated the two germline ends. DNA of the CDR3: TGTGCCAGCAGTAGGAGGACAGCCGCGAACACCGGGGAGCTGTTTTTT. It encodes CASSRRTAANTGELFF.

The chain links TRBV6-6 to TRBJ2-1, with 10 nucleotides matching TRBD2. Germline-derived CDR1 and CDR2 are MNHNY and SVGAGI (reference sequence). CDR3 length: 15 residues. V lost 7 bases and J lost 2; bases outside the gene matches: 5. The CDR3 DNA reads as TGTGCCAGCAATTCCCTAGCGGGAGCCTACAATGAGCAGTTCTTC. This codes for CASNSLAGAYNEQFF.